These 10 T cell receptor beta chains were all obtained from the same sample, sequenced in a study of T cells in Graves' hyperthyroidism and ophthalmopathy. It was RNA transcripts that yielded the amplified TCR beta CDR3 regions. First-round RT-PCR targeting the TCR CDR3 was performed with the HTBI primer set. MiXCR was run by TCRdb on the multiplex PCR reads, yielding one entry per CDR3 protein. The sample consists of about 640,000 distinct CDR3 sequences, roughly 20% of them appearing once. Source material: blood. These TCRs come from a man aged 25-40 years with Graves' ophthalmopathy.

As concerns this clonotype: The conserved phenylalanine or tryptophan normally closing the CDR3 is absent here, so this likely arose from a read error. The chain combines TRBV12-3 or TRBV12-4 with TRBJ2-3; D unresolved. The V end lost 2 bases, the J end lost 2 bases, and 11 bases lay between the germline ends. The CDR3 runs 15 residues. CDR3 nucleotide sequence: TGTGCCAGCAGTTTACAACCTATCCCCACAGATACGCAGTATCTT. Its translation is CASSLQPIPTDTQYL.

At least ten counts were recorded for this clonotype. The V and J genes are TRBV6-5 and TRBJ1-1; D remains unclear. V was shortened by 2 bases and J by 7 bases, with 11 bases between the two germline ends. The germline CDR1 and CDR2 sequences are MNHEY and SVGAGI. The CDR3 is 13 amino acids. CDR3 sequence reads: CASSYRVAHEAFF. CDR3 DNA sequence: TGTGCCAGCAGTTACAGGGTCGCGCATGAAGCTTTCTTT.

This clonotype has a count of ten or more. This chain joins TRBV18 and TRBJ2-2, with D perhaps matching TRBD2 (6 bases). Trimming took off 0 bases at V and 12 bases at J, with 11 bases between the two ends. Germline V gene sequence: CDR1 KGHSH, CDR2 LQKENI. The CDR3 is 13 amino acids. Here the CDR3 reads CASSPPVGGQLFF. The CDR3 DNA reads as TGTGCCAGCTCACCACCGGTTGGAGGGCAGCTGTTTTTT.

This chain connects TRBV6-1 to TRBJ2-3, with D possibly TRBD2 on 5 matching bases. CDR1 MNHNS and CDR2 SASEGT come from the germline V gene. The CDR3 sequence is 15 residues long. The ends were cut back, 1 base at V and 0 bases at J, with 8 bases in the middle. Here the CDR3 DNA reads TGTGCCAGCAGTGAAGTGGGCGGGAGCACAGATACGCAGTATTTT. Translation: CASSEVGGSTDTQYF.

This clonotype turned up a few times. The V call is TRBV5-6, the J call TRBJ2-1, with 8 bases matching TRBD2. Germline CDR1 and CDR2: SGHDT and YYEEEE. This CDR3 is built from 12 residues. Germline trimming cut 4 bases from V and 13 bases from J; bases unmatched to any gene: 7. CDR3 bases: TGTGCCAGCAGCCTCGGGACTAGTCTTCAGTTCTTC. Protein product: CASSLGTSLQFF. Supplemented by reference TRBV5-6 and TRBJ2-1, the full variable domain reads DAGVTQSPTHLIKTRGQQVTLRCSPKSGHDTVSWYQQALGQGPQFIFQYYEEEERQRGNFPDRFSGHQFPNYSSELNVNALLLGDSALYLCASSLGTSLQFFGPGTRLTVL.

The V and J genes are TRBV4-1 and TRBJ2-7; 10 bases line up with TRBD2. V lost 2 bases to trimming and J lost 2 bases; unmatched junction nucleotides: 9. Germline-derived CDR1 and CDR2 are MGHRA and YSYEKL. The CDR3 has 17 residues. DNA of the CDR3: TGCGCCAGCAGCCAACCCCCCGGGACTAGCGAGACCTACGAGCAGTACTTC. Amino acid sequence: CASSQPPGTSETYEQYF.

CDR3 sequence (DNA): TGTGCCAGCAGACCCCCCACAGGGAACTATGGCTACACCTTC. Translating it yields CASRPPTGNYGYTF. J is TRBJ1-2 and V is TRBV7-9; D is perhaps TRBD1 (6 bases). Deletions cut 6 bases from V and 2 bases from J, with 13 bases between. The CDR3 totals 14 residues. In germline, CDR1 is SEHNR, CDR2 FQNEAQ (reference sequence).

This clonotype was picked up many times. The gene calls are TRBV27 and TRBJ2-7; 14 bases line up with TRBD2. There are 15 residues in the CDR3. Germline V CDR1 and CDR2: MNHEY, SMNVEV (reference sequence). V trimming: 5 bases; J trimming: 2 bases; junction bases outside the gene matches: 2. The CDR3 loop reads CASSATSGRAYEQYF. CDR3 sequence (DNA): TGTGCCAGCAGTGCGACTAGCGGGAGGGCCTACGAGCAGTACTTC.

As to this clonotype: A much larger clonotype is one base distant, so this may be a read error. The chain couples TRBV2 to TRBJ2-1; the D is unclear. Trimming took off 3 bases at V and 0 bases at J, with 6 bases between the two ends. The CDR3 is made up of 14 amino acids. Germline lookup yields CDR1 SNHLY and CDR2 FYNNEI. The CDR3 coding sequence is TGTGCCAGCAGTGATCAACTCTCCTACAATGAGCAGTTCTTC. Translation gives CASSDQLSYNEQFF.

The V call is TRBV7-9, the J call TRBJ2-3; D possibly uses TRBD1 or TRBD2 (5 bases each). The CDR3 length is 18 residues. Germline V CDR1 and CDR2: SEHNR, FQNEAQ (reference sequence). Trimming removed 3 bases at V and 0 bases at J, with 19 bases between. CDR3 sequence: CASSFVRGGRSSTDTQYF. CDR3 in DNA: TGTGCCAGCAGCTTCGTCCGGGGCGGGCGGTCTAGCACAGATACGCAGTATTTT.